These T cell receptor beta chains were read from a single sample in a study of cytomegalovirus exposure and HLA in healthy donors. The data were produced by immunoSEQ multiplex PCR, yet TCRdb's version contains in-frame clones alone and is incomplete. The sample has around 120,000 clones, about four fifths seen once. The specimen sequenced was PBMCs. The receptors here all came from a female donor in good health and CMV-seropositive. CDR3s include the opening cysteine and the closing phenylalanine or tryptophan. The size entry is marked missing in some rows and otherwise reads once, few, many or a size class.

>.|TRBV28|TRBJ2-7
CASSDRQGRYEQYF
>once|TRBV28|TRBJ1-2
CASSTPDSYGYTF
>few|TRBV4-2|TRBJ2-1
CASSQEGQGYNEQFF
>few|TRBV6-1|TRBJ1-5
CASSGTGNQPQHF
>.|TRBV7-8|TRBJ1-1
CASSLVTGQGGTEAFF
>.|TRBV29-1|TRBJ1-1
CVGARNTEAFF
>.|TRBV25-1|TRBJ2-5
CASSEYLAGETQYF
>few|TRBV30|TRBJ2-4
CAWRAGGLAKNIQYF
>few|TRBV7-8|TRBJ2-2
CASSLSQNTGELFF
>.|TRBV4-3|TRBJ2-7
CASSQEARGRVPYEQYF
>.|TRBV27|TRBJ1-1
CASSLTGGNTEAFF
>.|TRBV9|TRBJ2-5
CASSPRLAGQETQYF
>.|TRBV7-9|TRBJ1-2
CASSVQGGYTF
>.|TRBV5-6|TRBJ2-7
CASSFRTGLSSYEQYF
>once|TRBV7-9|TRBJ1-3
CASSLSRASGNTIYF
>few|TRBV23-1|TRBJ2-7
CASSHPNRGTGSYEQYF
>.|TRBV4-2|TRBJ2-7
CASSQDETSGVYEQYF
>.|TRBV7-9|TRBJ1-1
CSSSPRNTEAFF
>.|TRBV19|TRBJ2-1
CATTSGGAGGHEQFF
>.|TRBV5-4|TRBJ2-7
CASSGQGWDYEQYF
>.|TRBV6-5|TRBJ2-1
CASSPEVIASKEQFF
>.|TRBV2|TRBJ2-2
CASSEGTSTGELFF
>.|TRBV6-6|TRBJ1-2
CASSWDTDYGYTF
>.|TRBV19|TRBJ1-1
CASSKRGETYTEAFF
>.|TRBV14|TRBJ2-6
CASSLRGGANVLTF
>.|TRBV9|TRBJ2-2
CASSRGLAGTTGELFF
>.|TRBV7-7|TRBJ2-5
CASSRAAGGQETQYF
>.|TRBV9|TRBJ1-4
CASSDTRHEKLFF
>.|TRBV4-3|TRBJ1-6
CASSQAAGGRGNSPLHF
>.|TRBV18|TRBJ2-3
CASSPLTDTDTQYF
>.|TRBV6-1|TRBJ2-3
CASSETRGLRTDTQYF
>.|TRBV7-2|TRBJ1-4
CASSLTGSGGKLFF
>.|TRBV2|TRBJ1-6
CASQPSRSSYNSPLHF
>.|TRBV2|TRBJ2-5
CASSPGQRYQETQYF
>.|TRBV5-4|TRBJ2-5
CASRTQSSGEGETQYF
>once|TRBV7-6|TRBJ2-3
CASSLIVSDTQYF
>.|TRBV5-4|TRBJ1-1
CASSVTGVNTEAFF
>.|TRBV6-5|TRBJ2-1
CASRSMVGSYNEQFF
>.|TRBV4-1|TRBJ2-3
CASSLLANPSTDTQYF
>.|TRBV5-4|TRBJ1-6
CATKSGQGAQSPLHF
>.|TRBV2|TRBJ2-7
CASSDDGRTTYEQYF
>.|TRBV30|TRBJ1-3
CAWGLRSGNTIYF
>.|TRBV5-6|TRBJ2-7
CASSQWTGSYEQYF
>.|TRBV27|TRBJ1-5
CASSFIDQPQHF
>.|TRBV4-1|TRBJ1-1
CASSQDVGHANTEAFF
>.|TRBV30|TRBJ2-3
CAWARVFRTDTQYF
>.|TRBV9|TRBJ1-3
CASSVSSGEAGNTIYF